This TCR beta chain appears in the sequencing data of a study of T-cell reconstitution after alpha-beta-depleted transplantation in children. Study-level results: After one year, T-cell counts and TCRbeta diversity mostly came from new T cells. High day-60 TCRbeta diversity in some patients came from surviving recipient T cells and thymic progenitors. By about two months after transplant, alpha-beta T cells reportedly arose from several hundred graft clones that had expanded.

The library targeted TCRbeta and was prepared with unique molecular identifiers. TCRdb passed the PCR reads through MiXCR, listing each CDR3 protein once. Of 200,000 to 250,000 distinct CDR3 sequences listed, about 8.4% were seen once; the top ten hold 35% to 45%. With V trimmed by 4 bases and J by 5 bases, 14 bases remained unmatched. The CDR3 has 17 residues. Germline values: CDR1 MGHRA, CDR2 YSYEKL. This clonotype occurred many times. What it binds is unknown. The receptor's source is a male patient between 2 and 15 years old who had a stem cell transplant for acute myeloid leukemia, so the T cells may come from the graft donor. Sequencing was performed on PBMCs, mostly from graft donor cells, taken 360 days after TCRalphabeta/CD19-depleted stem cell transplant. The gene calls are TRBV4-1 and TRBJ2-3; TRBD2 matches at 8 bases. The CDR3 DNA reads TGCGCCAGCAGCCCGGGGGCGCTAGCGGGTCTCGGAGATACGCAGTATTTT. Its protein product is CASSPGALAGLGDTQYF.